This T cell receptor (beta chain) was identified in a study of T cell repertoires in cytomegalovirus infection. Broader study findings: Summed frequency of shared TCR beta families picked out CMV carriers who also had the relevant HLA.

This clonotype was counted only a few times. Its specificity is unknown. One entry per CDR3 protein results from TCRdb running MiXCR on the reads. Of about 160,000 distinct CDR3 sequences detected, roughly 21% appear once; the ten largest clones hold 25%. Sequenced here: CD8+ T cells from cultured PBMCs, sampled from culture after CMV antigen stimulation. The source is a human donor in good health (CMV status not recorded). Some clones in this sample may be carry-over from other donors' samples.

Here the CDR3 DNA reads TGTGCCAGCAGTTACTCGGGGGCCCCCCAAGAGACCCAGTACTTC. It translates to CASSYSGAPQETQYF. The J gene is TRBJ2-5, the V gene TRBV6-5; D might be TRBD1 (6 bases). V was cut by 0 bases and J by 1 base, with 9 bases left in between. Germline loops: CDR1 MNHEY, CDR2 SVGAGI. CDR3 length: 15 residues.